These 8 T cell receptor beta chains were sequenced from one sample in a study of CD8 T cells in Susac syndrome. After extraction with the RNeasy kit, 0.5 to 1 ug of the RNA was reverse transcribed using random hexamers. TCRdb passed the immunoSEQ multiplex PCR reads through MiXCR, listing each CDR3 protein once. The profile covers some 300,000 distinct CDR3 sequences, with approximately 85% appearing a single time and approximately 0.2% taken by the ten largest. Sequencing was done on a sample of CD8+ T cells from PBMCs. The receptor set was obtained from a human donor with multiple sclerosis.

This sequence joins TRBV29-1 and TRBJ2-5, with a weak D call TRBD2 (5 bases). Looked up from germline, CDR1 is SQVTM and CDR2 is ANQGSEA. V lost 6 bases to trimming and J lost 5 bases, with 7 bases between them. CDR3 length: 10 residues. The CDR3 sequence is CSVEEETQYF. The CDR3 DNA is TGCAGCGTGGAGGAGGAGACCCAGTACTTC.

The J gene is TRBJ2-1, the V gene TRBV20-1; D gene unclear. The CDR3 has 13 residues. Looked up from germline, CDR1 is DFQATT and CDR2 is SNEGSKA (reference sequence). V lost 6 bases, J lost 1 base, and 10 bases lay in between. For the CDR3, the DNA is TGCAGTGCGGGTCTCTTATCCTACAATGAGCAGTTCTTC. The encoded protein is CSAGLLSYNEQFF.

This chain connects TRBV6-2 or TRBV6-3 to TRBJ2-5; TRBD2 is a possible D gene (5 bases). The CDR3 runs 16 residues. Trimming removed 2 bases at V and 1 base at J, with 14 bases between. From germline, CDR1 is MNHEY and CDR2 SVGEGT. The DNA for the CDR3 is TGTGCCAGCAGTTACAATTACTCGGGGTTCCAAGAGACCCAGTACTTC. Translated, it gives CASSYNYSGFQETQYF.

This clonotype was seen once. The CDR3 reads CASSTRPLGRDYGYTF. CDR3 bases: TGTGCCAGCAGTACCCGTCCTTTGGGAAGAGACTATGGCTACACCTTC. This chain joins TRBV6-1 and TRBJ1-2; D is ambiguous. The CDR3 runs 16 residues. Per germline, CDR1 MNHNS and CDR2 SASEGT. V was cut by 5 bases and J by 3 bases, with 19 bases left in between.

A few counts support this clonotype. The V call is TRBV11-2, the J call TRBJ1-1; D unresolved. The CDR3 is 15 amino acids. Per the germline V gene, CDR1 is SGHAT and CDR2 is FQNNGV. Between the trimmed V and J ends, which lost 3 bases and 1 base, there was a span of 12 bases. CDR3: CASSFALGTNTEAFF. The CDR3 DNA reads as TGTGCCAGCAGCTTTGCTCTGGGCACGAACACTGAAGCTTTCTTT.

The chain joins TRBV7-9 to TRBJ2-2, with D perhaps matching TRBD1 or TRBD2 (5 bases each). CDR1 is SEHNR, CDR2 FQNEAQ, per germline (reference sequence). There are 13 residues in the CDR3. Trimming shortened V by 1 base and J by 6 bases, and 6 bases separated the two germline ends. CDR3 amino acids: CASSLGDPGELFF. DNA for the CDR3: TGTGCCAGCAGCTTAGGGGACCCCGGGGAGCTGTTTTTT.

The chain couples TRBV13 to TRBJ2-7; TRBD1 agrees at 8 bases. In germline, CDR1 is PRHDT, CDR2 FYEKMQ (reference sequence). This CDR3 is 14 amino acids long. V lost 6 bases, J lost 2 bases, and 6 bases stayed unmatched. The CDR3 nucleotides are TGTGCCAGCAGAGAGACAGGGGCGCCCTACGAGCAGTACTTC. Translation: CASRETGAPYEQYF. The complete variable domain, with remaining parts taken from reference TRBV13 and TRBJ2-7, reads AAGVIQSPRHLIKEKRETATLKCYPIPRHDTVYWYQQGPGQDPQFLISFYEKMQSDKGSIPDRFSAQQFSDYHSELNMSSLELGDSALYFCASRETGAPYEQYFGPGTRLTVT.

The chain combines TRBV27 with TRBJ2-1, with a possible D match to TRBD2 (7 bases). The CDR3 sequence is 16 residues long. Between the trimmed V and J ends, which lost 5 bases and 2 bases, there was a span of 16 bases. Germline-derived CDR1 and CDR2 are MNHEY and SMNVEV (reference sequence). For the CDR3, the DNA is TGTGCCAGCAGTCTTCACCGGGGGGCGGCCTACAATGAGCAGTTCTTC. Protein sequence: CASSLHRGAAYNEQFF.